This TCR beta chain is drawn from a study of shared clonotypes between healthy human individuals. Genomic DNA per cell subset filled all wells of several immunoSEQ plates. Replicate PCRs for unsorted PBMC used approximately 320 ng DNA (approximately 30,000 T cell genomes). Measured with immunoSEQ multiplex PCR; TCRdb has only the in-frame clones, and not every one. The sample has about 490,000 clones, 75% to 85% seen once. The CDR3 covers 16 residues. Deletions cut 5 bases from V and 2 bases from J, with 16 bases between. The germline V gene has CDR1 LNHDA and CDR2 SQIVND (reference sequence). The sequence came from a woman aged 40 to 50 in good health. Some clones in this sample may be carry-over from other donors' samples. The sequenced sample was PBMCs. The chain recombines TRBV19 with TRBJ2-1; D is tentatively TRBD1 or TRBD2 (6 bases each). CDR3 sequence (DNA): TGTGCCAGTAGTCCGCGGGGCAGGGGACCCTACAATGAGCAGTTCTTC. Its protein is CASSPRGRGPYNEQFF.